This section outlines one TCR beta chain sequence together with its context. Assay used: immunoSEQ multiplex PCR; TCRdb lists only in-frame clones, some missing. Altogether about 17,000 clones are present, approximately 91% being singletons, with the ten largest covering roughly 12%. The sample belongs to a study of T cell changes during pregnancy in multiple sclerosis. The V gene's germline CDR1 is MNHNS and CDR2 SASEGT. The CDR3 has 16 residues. V was cut by 4 bases and J by 6 bases, with 19 bases left in between. Sequencing was performed on CD8+ T cells from peripheral blood mononuclear cells, taken after pregnancy. This rearrangement joins TRBV6-1 to TRBJ1-5, with D possibly being TRBD1 (6 bases). The sequence was obtained from a female donor in good health, enrolled as a control in a pregnancy study. The CDR3 protein is CASSARGARVSQPQHF. The CDR3 coding sequence is TGTGCCAGCAGTGCCCGGGGGGCTAGAGTCTCTCAGCCCCAGCATTTT.